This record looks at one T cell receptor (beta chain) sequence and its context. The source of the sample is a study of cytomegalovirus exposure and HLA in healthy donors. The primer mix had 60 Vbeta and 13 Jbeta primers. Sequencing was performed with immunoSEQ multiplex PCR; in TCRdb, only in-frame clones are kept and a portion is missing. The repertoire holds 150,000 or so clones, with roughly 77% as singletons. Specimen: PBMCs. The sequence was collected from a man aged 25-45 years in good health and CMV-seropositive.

DNA of the CDR3: TGCGCCAGCAGCCCCTTAGCGGGGGGGCCATCAGATACGCAGTATTTT. As protein: CASSPLAGGPSDTQYF. This sequence joins TRBV4-3 and TRBJ2-3; 11 bases map to TRBD2. There are 16 residues in the CDR3. The ends lost 4 bases at V and 4 bases at J; junction bases unmatched: 7. Germline lookup yields CDR1 LGHNA and CDR2 YSLEER.